The 4 T cell receptor beta chains presented below share a single source sample, sequenced in a study of cytomegalovirus exposure and HLA in healthy donors. Vbeta (60) and Jbeta (13) primers were used in the PCR. The repertoire was sequenced with immunoSEQ multiplex PCR; TCRdb's copy has only in-frame clones and lacks some. This table has 75,000 to 100,000 clones, around 80% appearing once. Sequenced sample: PBMCs. Receptors originate from a man aged 18 to 30 in good health and CMV-seropositive.

V and J are TRBV19 and TRBJ1-2, with D perhaps matching TRBD1 (5 bases). The CDR3 has 15 amino acids. Between the trimmed V and J ends, which lost 3 bases and 0 bases, there was a span of 11 bases. The germline gives CDR1 LNHDA, CDR2 SQIVND (reference sequence). CDR3 DNA sequence: TGTGCCAGTAGTATGTCAACAGGAGCTAACTATGGCTACACCTTC. This translates into CASSMSTGANYGYTF.

The rearrangement joins TRBV19 to TRBJ1-2, with D uncertain. Looked up from germline, CDR1 is LNHDA and CDR2 is SQIVND (reference sequence). Between the trimmed V and J ends, which lost 4 bases and 8 bases, there was a span of 23 bases. The length of the CDR3 is 16 residues. The CDR3 nucleotides read TGTGCCAGTAGTACCGACGTAGGCTACTCCCTAGAGGGCTACACCTTC. Its protein product is CASSTDVGYSLEGYTF.

The gene calls are TRBV4-2 and TRBJ2-1; tentative D call: TRBD1 (5 bases). The CDR3 runs to 15 residues. V was shortened by 0 bases and J by 7 bases, with 13 bases between the two germline ends. Germline V CDR1 and CDR2: LGHNA, YNFKEQ. The chain's CDR3 is CASSQERQTWNEQFF. CDR3 in DNA: TGTGCCAGCAGCCAAGAAAGACAGACTTGGAATGAGCAGTTCTTC.

This clone was seen once. This chain uses TRBV4-2 with TRBJ2-7, with D possibly TRBD1 on 6 matching bases. The CDR3 spans 15 residues. Trimming shortened V by 3 bases and J by 7 bases, and 19 bases separated the two germline ends. Germline V CDR1 and CDR2: LGHNA, YNFKEQ. The CDR3 is CASSQSSTGEIEQYF. The CDR3 bases are TGTGCCAGCAGCCAGAGCTCGACAGGCGAGATAGAGCAGTACTTC.